The source of this TCR beta chain is a study of cytomegalovirus exposure and HLA in healthy donors. The trim removed 8 bases at V and 2 bases at J, leaving 10 bases unmatched. This CDR3 comprises 16 residues. Germline V CDR1 and CDR2: SNHLY, FYNNEI. It was with 60 Vbeta and 13 Jbeta primers that the PCR ran. Method: immunoSEQ multiplex PCR; TCRdb's copy keeps in-frame clones and lacks some. The repertoire includes roughly 160,000 clones, roughly 78% of them detected once, and 1% sits in the top ten. The rearrangement uses TRBV2 and TRBJ2-3, with 10 positions matching TRBD1. This sequence was found in a woman between 50 and 59 years old in good health and CMV-seropositive. Sequenced material: PBMCs. DNA of the CDR3: TGTGCCAGCGCCTTAGCCGGGACAGGGGACACAGATACGCAGTATTTT. This translates into CASALAGTGDTDTQYF.